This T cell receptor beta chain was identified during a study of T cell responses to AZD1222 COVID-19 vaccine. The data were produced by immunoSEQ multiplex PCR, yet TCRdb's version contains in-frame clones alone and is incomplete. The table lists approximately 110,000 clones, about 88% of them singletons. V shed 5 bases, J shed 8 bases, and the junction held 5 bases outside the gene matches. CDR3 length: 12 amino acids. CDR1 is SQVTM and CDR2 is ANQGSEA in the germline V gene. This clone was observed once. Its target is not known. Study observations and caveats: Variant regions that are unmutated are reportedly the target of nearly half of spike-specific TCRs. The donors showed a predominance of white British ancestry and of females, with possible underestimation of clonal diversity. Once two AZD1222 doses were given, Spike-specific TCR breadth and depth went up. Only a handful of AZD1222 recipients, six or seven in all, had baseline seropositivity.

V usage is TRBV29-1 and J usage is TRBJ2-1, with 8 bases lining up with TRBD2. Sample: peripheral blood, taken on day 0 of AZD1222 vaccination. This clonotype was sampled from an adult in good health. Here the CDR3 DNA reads TGCAGCGTTAACAGCGGGGGCGATGAGCAGTTCTTC. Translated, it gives CSVNSGGDEQFF.